This TCR beta chain derives from a study of blood T cell repertoires in COVID-19. Study overall: Collection of acute and convalescent COVID-19 samples took place in the United States, Italy and Spain. T cells, B-cell-depleted T cells, or PBMCs provided the cDNA or gDNA that served as material.

The junction had 5 bases not matched to a gene; V was cut back by 0 bases and J by 4 bases. Germline CDR1 reads SGDLS; CDR2 reads YYNGEE. The CDR3 length is 15 residues. As processed by the authors: Nucleated cell counts were estimated from reference gene primer amplification. Sequencing used immunoSEQ multiplex PCR; TCRdb keeps in-frame clones, though not all of them. D and trimming come from the DNA, and the V and J calls and clone size come from that table. The sample lists just over 650,000 clones; 85% to 90% were seen once. This rearrangement joins TRBV9 to TRBJ1-2; 8 bases are shared with TRBD1. The sequenced sample consisted of peripheral blood. The sequence was obtained from a woman under 30 with acute or convalescent COVID-19. The CDR3 here is CASSVGDRSSYGYTF. The CDR3 bases are TGTGCCAGCAGCGTAGGGGACAGGAGCTCCTATGGCTACACCTTC.